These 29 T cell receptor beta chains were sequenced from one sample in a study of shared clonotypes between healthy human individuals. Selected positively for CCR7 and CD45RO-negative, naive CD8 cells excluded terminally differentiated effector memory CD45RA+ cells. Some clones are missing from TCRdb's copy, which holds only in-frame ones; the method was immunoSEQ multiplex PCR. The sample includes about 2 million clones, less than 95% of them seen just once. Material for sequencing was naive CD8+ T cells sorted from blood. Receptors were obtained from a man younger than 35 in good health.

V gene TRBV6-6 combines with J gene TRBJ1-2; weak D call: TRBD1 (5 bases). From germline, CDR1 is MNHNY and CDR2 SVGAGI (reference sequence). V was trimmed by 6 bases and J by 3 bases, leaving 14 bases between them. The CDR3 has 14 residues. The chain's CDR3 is CASRGEGIYYGYTF. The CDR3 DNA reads TGTGCCAGCAGAGGCGAGGGGATTTACTATGGCTACACCTTC.

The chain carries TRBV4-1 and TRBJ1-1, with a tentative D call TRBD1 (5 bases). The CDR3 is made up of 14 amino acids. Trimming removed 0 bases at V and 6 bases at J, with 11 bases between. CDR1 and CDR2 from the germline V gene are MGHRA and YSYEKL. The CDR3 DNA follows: TGCGCCAGCAGCCAAGATTGGGGCGGCGCTGAAGCTTTCTTT. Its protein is CASSQDWGGAEAFF.

As DNA, the CDR3 is TGTGCCAGCAAGAAGCAGGCCGGGGAGCTGTTTTTT. It is translated as CASKKQAGELFF. The chain employs TRBV6-1 and TRBJ2-2, with D unclear. The CDR3 has 12 residues. Trimming removed 7 bases at V and 6 bases at J, with 9 bases between. Germline lookup yields CDR1 MNHNS and CDR2 SASEGT.

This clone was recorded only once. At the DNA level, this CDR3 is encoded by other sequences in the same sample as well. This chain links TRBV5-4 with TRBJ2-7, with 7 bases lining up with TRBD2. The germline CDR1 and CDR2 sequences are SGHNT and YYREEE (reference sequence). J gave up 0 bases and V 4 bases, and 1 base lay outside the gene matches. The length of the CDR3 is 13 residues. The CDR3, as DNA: TGTGCCAGCAGCCCGGGGGGCTCCTACGAGCAGTACTTC. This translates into CASSPGGSYEQYF.

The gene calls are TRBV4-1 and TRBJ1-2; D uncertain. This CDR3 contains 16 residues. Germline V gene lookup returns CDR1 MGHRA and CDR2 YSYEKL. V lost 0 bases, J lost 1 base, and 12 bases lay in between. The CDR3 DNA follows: TGCGCCAGCAGCCAAGATCCTAGGGCGTATAACTATGGCTACACCTTC. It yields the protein CASSQDPRAYNYGYTF.

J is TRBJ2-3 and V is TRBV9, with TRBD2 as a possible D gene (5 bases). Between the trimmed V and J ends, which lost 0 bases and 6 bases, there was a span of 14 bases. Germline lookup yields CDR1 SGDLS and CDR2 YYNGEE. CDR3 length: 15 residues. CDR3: CASSVVEGSGDTQYF. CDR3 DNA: TGTGCCAGCAGCGTAGTCGAGGGTTCCGGGGATACGCAGTATTTT.

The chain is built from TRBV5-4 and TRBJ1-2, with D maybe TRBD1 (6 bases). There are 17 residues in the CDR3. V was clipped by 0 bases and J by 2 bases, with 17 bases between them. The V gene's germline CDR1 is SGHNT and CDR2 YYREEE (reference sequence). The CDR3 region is CASSLAIGLGANYGYTF. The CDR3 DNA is TGTGCCAGCAGCTTGGCCATCGGTCTGGGGGCGAACTATGGCTACACCTTC.

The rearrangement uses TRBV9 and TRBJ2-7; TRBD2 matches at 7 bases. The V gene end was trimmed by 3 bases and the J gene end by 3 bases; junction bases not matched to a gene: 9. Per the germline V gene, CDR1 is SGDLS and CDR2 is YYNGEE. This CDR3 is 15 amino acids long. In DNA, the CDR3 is TGTGCCAGCAGCGCCGGGGGAGGGGAATTCTACGAGCAGTACTTC. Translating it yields CASSAGGGEFYEQYF.

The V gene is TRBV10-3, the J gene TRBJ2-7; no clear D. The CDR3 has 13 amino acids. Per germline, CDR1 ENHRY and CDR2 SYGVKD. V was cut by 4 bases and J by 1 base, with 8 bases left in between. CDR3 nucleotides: TGTGCCATCAGTGTTCAACCGTCCTACGAGCAGTACTTC. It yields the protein CAISVQPSYEQYF.

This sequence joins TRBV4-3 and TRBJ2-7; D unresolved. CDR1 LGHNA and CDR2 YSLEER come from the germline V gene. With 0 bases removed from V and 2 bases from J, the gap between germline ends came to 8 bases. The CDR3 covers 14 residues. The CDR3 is CASSQDLVAYEQYF. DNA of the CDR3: TGCGCCAGCAGCCAAGATCTAGTAGCCTACGAGCAGTACTTC.

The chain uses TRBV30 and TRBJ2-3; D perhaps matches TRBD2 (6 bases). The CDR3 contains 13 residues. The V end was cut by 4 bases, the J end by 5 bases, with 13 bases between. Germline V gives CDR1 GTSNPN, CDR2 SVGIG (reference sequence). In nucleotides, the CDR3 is TGTGCCTGGAACACGGGAGCGGGAGATACGCAGTATTTT. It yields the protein CAWNTGAGDTQYF.

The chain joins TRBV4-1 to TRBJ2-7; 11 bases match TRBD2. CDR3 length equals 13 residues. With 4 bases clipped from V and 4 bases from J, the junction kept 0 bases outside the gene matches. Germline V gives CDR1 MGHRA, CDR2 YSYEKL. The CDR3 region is CASSRTSGYEQYF. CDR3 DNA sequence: TGCGCCAGCAGCCGGACTAGCGGGTACGAGCAGTACTTC.

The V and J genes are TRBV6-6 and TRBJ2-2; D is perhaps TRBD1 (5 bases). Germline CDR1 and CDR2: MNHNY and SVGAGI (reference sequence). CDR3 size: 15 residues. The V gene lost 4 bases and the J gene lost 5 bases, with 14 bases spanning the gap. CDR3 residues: CASSSTPTVTGELFF. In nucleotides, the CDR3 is TGTGCCAGCAGTTCCACTCCGACAGTAACCGGGGAGCTGTTTTTT.

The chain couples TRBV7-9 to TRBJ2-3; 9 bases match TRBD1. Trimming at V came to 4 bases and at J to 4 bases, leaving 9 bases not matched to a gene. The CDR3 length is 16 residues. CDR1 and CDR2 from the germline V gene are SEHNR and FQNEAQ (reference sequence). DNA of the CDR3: TGTGCCAGCAGCTCCCCGGGACAGGGAAGCCCAGATACGCAGTATTTT. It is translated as CASSSPGQGSPDTQYF.

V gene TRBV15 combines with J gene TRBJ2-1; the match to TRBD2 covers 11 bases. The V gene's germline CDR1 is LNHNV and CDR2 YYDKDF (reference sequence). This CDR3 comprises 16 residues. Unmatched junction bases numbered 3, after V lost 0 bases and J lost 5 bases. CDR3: CATSRDELAGDNEQFF. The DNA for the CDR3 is TGTGCCACCAGCAGAGACGAACTAGCGGGGGACAATGAGCAGTTCTTC.

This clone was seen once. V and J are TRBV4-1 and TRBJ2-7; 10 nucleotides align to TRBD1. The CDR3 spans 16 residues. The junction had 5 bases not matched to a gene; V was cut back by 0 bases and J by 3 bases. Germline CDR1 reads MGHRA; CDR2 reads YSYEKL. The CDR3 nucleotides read TGCGCCAGCAGCCAAGACCGGGGACAGGGGCTCTACGAGCAGTACTTC. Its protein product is CASSQDRGQGLYEQYF.

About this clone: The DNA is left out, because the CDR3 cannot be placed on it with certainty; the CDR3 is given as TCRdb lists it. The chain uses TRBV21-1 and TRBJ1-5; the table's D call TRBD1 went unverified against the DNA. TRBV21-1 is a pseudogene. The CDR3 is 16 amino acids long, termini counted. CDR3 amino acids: CASSKWGTGSNQPQHF.

CDR3 in amino acids: CASRGQGGETQYF. The CDR3 DNA follows: TGTGCCAGCAGAGGACAAGGGGGAGAGACCCAGTACTTC. The chain employs TRBV6-5 and TRBJ2-5; possibly TRBD1 for D (6 bases). The CDR3 contains 13 residues. Trimming cost V 6 bases and J 4 bases, with 12 bases left between them. CDR1 and CDR2 (germline): MNHEY, SVGAGI.

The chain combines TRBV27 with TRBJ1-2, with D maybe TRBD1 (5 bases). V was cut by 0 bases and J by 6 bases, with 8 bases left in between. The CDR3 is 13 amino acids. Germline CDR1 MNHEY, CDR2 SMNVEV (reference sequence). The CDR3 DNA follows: TGTGCCAGCAGTTTATCCCTGGGGGATGGCTACACCTTC. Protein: CASSLSLGDGYTF.

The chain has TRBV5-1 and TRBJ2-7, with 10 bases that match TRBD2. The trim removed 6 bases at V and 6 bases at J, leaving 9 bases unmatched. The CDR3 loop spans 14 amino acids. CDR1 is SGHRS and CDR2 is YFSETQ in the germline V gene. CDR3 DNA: TGCGCCAGCACCCTACTAGCGGGACGGGGCGAGCAGTACTTC. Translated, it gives CASTLLAGRGEQYF.

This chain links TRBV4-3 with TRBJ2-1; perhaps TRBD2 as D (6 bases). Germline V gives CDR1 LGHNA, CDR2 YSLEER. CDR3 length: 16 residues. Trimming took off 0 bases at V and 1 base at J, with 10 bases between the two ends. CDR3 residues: CASSQDPGDSYNEQFF. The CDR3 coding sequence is TGCGCCAGCAGCCAAGATCCGGGAGATTCCTACAATGAGCAGTTCTTC.

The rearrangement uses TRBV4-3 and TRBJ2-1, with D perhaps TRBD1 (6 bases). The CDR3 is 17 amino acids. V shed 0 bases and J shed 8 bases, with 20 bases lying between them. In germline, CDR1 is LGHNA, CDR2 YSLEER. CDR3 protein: CASSQDIPPGEYHEQFF. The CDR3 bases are TGCGCCAGCAGCCAAGATATACCTCCAGGGGAGTACCATGAGCAGTTCTTC.

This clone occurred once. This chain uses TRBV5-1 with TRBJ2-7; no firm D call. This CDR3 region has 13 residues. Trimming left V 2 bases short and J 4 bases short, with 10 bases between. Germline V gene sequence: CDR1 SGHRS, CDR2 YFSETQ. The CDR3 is CASSFHPEYEQYF. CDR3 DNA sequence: TGCGCCAGCAGCTTTCATCCGGAGTACGAGCAGTACTTC.

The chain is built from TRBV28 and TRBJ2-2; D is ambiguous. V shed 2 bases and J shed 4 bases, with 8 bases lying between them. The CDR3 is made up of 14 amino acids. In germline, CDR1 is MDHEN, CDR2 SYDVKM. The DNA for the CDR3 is TGTGCCAGCAGTTTAATAGTAGGCACCGGGGAGCTGTTTTTT. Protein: CASSLIVGTGELFF. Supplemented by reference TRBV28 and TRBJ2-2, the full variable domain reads DVKVTQSSRYLVKRTGEKVFLECVQDMDHENMFWYRQDPGLGLRLIYFSYDVKMKEKGDIPEGYSVSREKKERFSLILESASTNQTSMYLCASSLIVGTGELFFGEGSRLTVL.

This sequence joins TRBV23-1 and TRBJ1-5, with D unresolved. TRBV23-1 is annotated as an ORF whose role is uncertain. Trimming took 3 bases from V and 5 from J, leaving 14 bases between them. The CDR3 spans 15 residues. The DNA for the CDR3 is TGCGCCAGCAGTCACCGGGGTTCGAGTGATCAGCCCCAGCATTTT. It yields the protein CASSHRGSSDQPQHF.

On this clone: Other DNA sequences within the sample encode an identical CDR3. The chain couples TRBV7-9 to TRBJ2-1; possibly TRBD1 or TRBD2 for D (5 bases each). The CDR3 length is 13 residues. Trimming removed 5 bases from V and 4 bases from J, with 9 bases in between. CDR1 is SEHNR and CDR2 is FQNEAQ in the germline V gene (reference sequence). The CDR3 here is CASSPGSYNEQFF. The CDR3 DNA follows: TGTGCCAGCAGCCCAGGGAGTTACAATGAGCAGTTCTTC.

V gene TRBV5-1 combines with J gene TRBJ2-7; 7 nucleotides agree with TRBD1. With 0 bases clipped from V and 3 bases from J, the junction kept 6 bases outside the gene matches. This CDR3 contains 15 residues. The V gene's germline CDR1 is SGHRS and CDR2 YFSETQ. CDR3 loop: CASSLEGTVSYEQYF. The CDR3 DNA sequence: TGCGCCAGCAGCTTGGAGGGGACAGTCAGCTACGAGCAGTACTTC.

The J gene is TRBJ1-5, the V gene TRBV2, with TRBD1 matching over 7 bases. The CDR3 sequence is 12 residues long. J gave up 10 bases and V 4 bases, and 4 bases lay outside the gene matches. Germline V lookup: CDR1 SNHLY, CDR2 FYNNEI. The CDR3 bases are TGTGCCAGCAGTGTTGACAGGGTACCCCAGCATTTT. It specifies CASSVDRVPQHF.

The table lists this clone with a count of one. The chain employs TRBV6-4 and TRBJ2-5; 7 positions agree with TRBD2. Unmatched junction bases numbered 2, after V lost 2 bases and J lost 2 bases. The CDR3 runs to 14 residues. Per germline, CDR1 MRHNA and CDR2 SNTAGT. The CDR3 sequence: CASSDRTRQETQYF. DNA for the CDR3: TGTGCCAGCAGTGACCGGACTAGACAAGAGACCCAGTACTTC.